This TCR beta chain stems from a study of blood T cell repertoires in COVID-19. Study overall: Acute and convalescent COVID-19 samples came from the United States, Italy and Spain.

Original methodology: Quantification of nucleated cells was approximated via reference gene primer amplification. Repertoires were generated with immunoSEQ multiplex PCR, while TCRdb's copy carries only in-frame clones and drops some. The D gene and trimming were derived from the DNA, and the V and J assignments and clone size from that table. The table records approximately 340,000 clones, 65% to 85% of them present only once. This clone appeared a single time. This CDR3 comprises 16 residues. Germline CDR1 SGHTA, CDR2 FQGTGA. V lost 5 bases to trimming and J lost 0 bases, with 13 bases between them.

The chain has TRBV7-3 and TRBJ1-4; D is unresolved. This TCR came from a young man with active or convalescent COVID-19. Sequencing input: peripheral blood. CDR3 sequence: CASSRDSDSTNEKLFF. CDR3 DNA sequence: TGTGCCAGCAGCCGGGATAGTGATTCAACTAATGAAAAACTGTTTTTT.